The T cell receptor (beta chain) under discussion was sequenced for a study of PD-1 blockade in classical Hodgkin lymphoma. At the level of the study: Intravenous delivery of nivolumab at 3 mg/kg to patients occurred every 2 weeks.

Every patient relapsed after autologous stem cell transplantation, and brentuximab vedotin exposure varied. Germline CDR1 is SGHAT and CDR2 is FQNNGV. The ends were cut back, 6 bases at V and 5 bases at J, with 10 bases in the middle. The CDR3 is 12 residues long. Only one count was recorded for this clone. No antigen is known for it. Method: immunoSEQ multiplex PCR; TCRdb's copy keeps in-frame clones and lacks some. The table has 45,000 to 55,000 clones, around 78% seen once. Overall study results and limits: Reports described newly diagnosed patients as having lower baseline TCR diversity than healthy donors. Significantly greater TCR diversity emerged by C4D1 in CD4+ cells but not CD8+ cells. Complete responders' baseline diversity resembled that of newly diagnosed patients.

The origin of this receptor is a human donor with classical Hodgkin lymphoma. The genes are TRBV11-2 and TRBJ2-5, with a weak D call TRBD2 (5 bases). Sequenced here: peripheral blood mononuclear cells (PBMCs), sampled before the second cycle of nivolumab. In DNA, the CDR3 is TGTGCCAGCAGACCGACGGGGGAGACCCAGTACTTC. This gives the protein CASRPTGETQYF.